Below are 26 T cell receptor beta chains sequenced from a single sample in a study of blood T cell repertoires in COVID-19. Sequencing used immunoSEQ multiplex PCR; TCRdb keeps in-frame clones, though not all of them. The data show 100,000 to 150,000 clones, roughly 80% seen once. Material for sequencing was peripheral blood. All receptors come from a woman aged 45-59 years with acute or convalescent COVID-19.

The chain is built from TRBV28 and TRBJ1-1; 7 bases align to TRBD1. After removal of 6 bases from V and 0 bases from J, the junction contained 10 bases not matched to a gene. The CDR3 covers 16 residues. Germline V gene data show CDR1 as MDHEN and CDR2 as SYDVKM. The CDR3 here is CASRDGQDLLNTEAFF. The CDR3 coding sequence is TGTGCCAGCAGAGACGGACAGGACTTATTGAACACTGAAGCTTTCTTT.

V and J are TRBV7-8 and TRBJ2-2; D might be TRBD2 (6 bases). CDR3 length: 17 amino acids. The germline CDR1 and CDR2 sequences are SGHVS and FQNEAQ. The V end was cut by 3 bases, the J end by 1 base, with 15 bases between. The CDR3 is CASSFQQAGRNTGELFF. The DNA of the CDR3 is TGTGCCAGCAGCTTTCAGCAGGCGGGAAGGAACACCGGGGAGCTGTTTTTT.

This clone appeared a few times. The gene calls are TRBV6-2 or TRBV6-3 and TRBJ1-5; D call uncertain. The V gene's germline CDR1 is MNHEY and CDR2 SVGEGT. This CDR3 comprises 14 residues. Trimming took 4 bases from V and 4 from J, leaving 11 bases between them. CDR3 nucleotides: TGTGCCAGCAGTTCGGTTGGAGGGAATCAGCCCCAGCATTTT. Translation gives CASSSVGGNQPQHF.

The rearrangement joins TRBV11-2 to TRBJ1-6, with TRBD1 as a possible D gene (6 bases). The V gene's germline CDR1 is SGHAT and CDR2 FQNNGV. The CDR3 runs 15 residues. The V end was cut by 2 bases, the J end by 9 bases, with 14 bases between. The chain's CDR3 is CASSLLSQGSSPLHF. The DNA of the CDR3 is TGTGCCAGCAGCTTATTATCCCAGGGGAGTTCACCCCTCCACTTT.

The chain combines TRBV12-5 with TRBJ1-1; tentatively, D is TRBD1 (6 bases). The germline V gene has CDR1 LGHNT and CDR2 FRNRAP. CDR3 size: 16 residues. Trimming took off 1 base at V and 2 bases at J, with 14 bases between the two ends. CDR3 DNA sequence: TGTGCTAGTGGTTTGGGCGATAAAGGGGGAAACACTGAAGCTTTCTTT. Its protein product is CASGLGDKGGNTEAFF.

The chain employs TRBV19 and TRBJ2-7; 8 bases are a match to TRBD1. CDR3 length: 15 residues. Trimming cost V 3 bases and J 5 bases; bases outside gene matches: 9. Germline CDR1 LNHDA, CDR2 SQIVND (reference sequence). This CDR3 is CASSITGQGIHEQYF. The CDR3 nucleotides read TGTGCCAGTAGTATTACAGGACAGGGAATCCACGAGCAGTACTTC. Together with reference TRBV19 and TRBJ2-7, the CDR3 gives the full variable domain: DGGITQSPKYLFRKEGQNVTLSCEQNLNHDAMYWYRQDPGQGLRLIYYSQIVNDFQKGDIAEGYSVSREKKESFPLTVTSAQKNPTAFYLCASSITGQGIHEQYFGPGTRLTVT.

V is TRBV7-8 and J is TRBJ1-2, with 8 bases matching TRBD1. V shed 4 bases and J 8 bases; nucleotides not matched to a gene: 6. CDR1 and CDR2 from the germline V gene are SGHVS and FQNEAQ. The CDR3 has 13 amino acids. DNA for the CDR3: TGTGCCAGCAGCTCCCGGACAGGGACCGGCTACACCTTC. Residues: CASSSRTGTGYTF.

The count of this clone is one. At the DNA level, this CDR3 is encoded by other sequences in the same sample as well. CDR3 in DNA: TGCGCCAGCAGCTTGGGACAGGGTAACTATGGCTACACCTTC. This gives the protein CASSLGQGNYGYTF. The chain is built from TRBV5-1 and TRBJ1-2; 7 positions agree with TRBD1. Losses at the gene ends were 0 bases for V and 1 base for J; bases not matched to a gene: 0. This CDR3 comprises 14 residues. Germline V gene data show CDR1 as SGHRS and CDR2 as YFSETQ. The full variable domain, its missing parts supplied by reference TRBV5-1 and TRBJ1-2, is KAGVTQTPRYLIKTRGQQVTLSCSPISGHRSVSWYQQTPGQGLQFLFEYFSETQRNKGNFPGRFSGRQFSNSRSEMNVSTLELGDSALYLCASSLGQGNYGYTFGSGTRLTVV.

This rearrangement joins TRBV28 to TRBJ1-5; D perhaps matches TRBD1 (5 bases). The V gene's germline CDR1 is MDHEN and CDR2 SYDVKM. CDR3 length: 17 residues. V lost 2 bases, J lost 0 bases, and 14 bases lay in between. As DNA, the CDR3 is TGTGCCAGCAGTTTACCCCCAGGGACTTTTAGCAATCAGCCCCAGCATTTT. This gives the protein CASSLPPGTFSNQPQHF.

The V and J genes are TRBV27 and TRBJ2-1; TRBD2 aligns across 11 bases. The J segment lost 5 bases and the V segment lost 5 bases, leaving 8 bases of the junction unmatched. Per germline, CDR1 MNHEY and CDR2 SMNVEV (reference sequence). CDR3 size: 16 residues. This CDR3 is CASSPRASGGNNEQFF. CDR3 DNA: TGTGCCAGCAGTCCACGGGCTAGCGGGGGGAACAATGAGCAGTTCTTC.

The chain links TRBV19 to TRBJ1-5, with TRBD1 matching over 10 bases. The V gene's germline CDR1 is LNHDA and CDR2 SQIVND (reference sequence). V lost 8 bases, J lost 2 bases, and 9 bases stayed unmatched. The CDR3 covers 16 residues. DNA for the CDR3: TGTGCCAGTGCGGGACAGGGGTGGGGAGGCAATCAGCCCCAGCATTTT. This encodes CASAGQGWGGNQPQHF.

The genes are TRBV5-1 and TRBJ1-6, with 7 bases aligning to TRBD1. CDR3 length: 14 amino acids. J lost 7 bases, V lost 5 bases, and 6 bases had no gene match. Germline CDR1 SGHRS, CDR2 YFSETQ. As DNA, the CDR3 is TGCGCCAGCAGTACTGGACAGGCCAATTCACCCCTCCACTTT. Amino acid sequence: CASSTGQANSPLHF.

The chain employs TRBV5-1 and TRBJ1-5; 9 nucleotides line up with TRBD1. Germline V gene data show CDR1 as SGHRS and CDR2 as YFSETQ. The CDR3 is made up of 15 amino acids. Unmatched junction bases numbered 6, after V lost 4 bases and J lost 4 bases. The CDR3 region is CASSIGTGMNQPQHF. CDR3 nucleotides: TGCGCCAGCAGCATCGGGACAGGGATGAATCAGCCCCAGCATTTT.

This chain connects TRBV5-4 to TRBJ1-4; TRBD1 matches 9 bases. The germline V gene has CDR1 SGHNT and CDR2 YYREEE (reference sequence). The CDR3 is 14 amino acids. Trimming cost V 3 bases and J 8 bases; bases outside gene matches: 5. This CDR3 is CASSSGQGSEKLFF. DNA of the CDR3: TGTGCCAGCAGCTCGGGACAGGGATCGGAAAAACTGTTTTTT.

This clone was picked up a small number of times. The rearrangement links TRBV3-1 (or the pseudogene TRBV3-2) to TRBJ2-1, with 9 bases aligning to TRBD1. The CDR3 extends over 15 amino acids. The V gene's germline CDR1 is LGHDT and CDR2 YNNKEL (reference sequence). The V gene end was trimmed by 4 bases and the J gene end by 8 bases; junction bases not matched to a gene: 9. The DNA of the CDR3 is TGTGCCAGCAGCCCCACCGGGACAGGGAATTATGAGCAGTTCTTC. As protein: CASSPTGTGNYEQFF.

This clone turned up a few times. J is TRBJ2-4 and V is TRBV30; TRBD2 matches at 12 bases. The V segment lost 4 bases and the J segment 0 bases; nucleotides outside the gene matches: 1. CDR3 length: 15 amino acids. The V gene's germline CDR1 is GTSNPN and CDR2 SVGIG (reference sequence). In DNA form, the CDR3 reads TGTGCCTGGACTAGCGGGGGGGCAGCCAAAAACATTCAGTACTTC. Translated: CAWTSGGAAKNIQYF.

The chain recombines TRBV29-1 with TRBJ2-1; TRBD1 might be the D (5 bases). The germline V gene encodes CDR1 SQVTM and CDR2 ANQGSEA. V lost 7 bases and J lost 0, with 10 bases in between. This CDR3 region has 13 residues. The CDR3 here is CSGMTDSYNEQFF. The CDR3 bases are TGCAGCGGCATGACAGACTCCTACAATGAGCAGTTCTTC.

This clone occurred a few times. V is TRBV5-4 and J is TRBJ1-1, with D possibly TRBD1 on 5 matching bases. V was shortened by 6 bases and J by 3 bases, with 15 bases between the two germline ends. The CDR3 sequence is 14 residues long. Germline loops: CDR1 SGHNT, CDR2 YYREEE (reference sequence). The CDR3: CASNRGVSDTEAFF. CDR3 coding DNA: TGTGCCAGCAACCGGGGGGTGTCAGACACTGAAGCTTTCTTT.

The gene calls are TRBV5-6 and TRBJ1-1; 8 nucleotides match TRBD1. The CDR3 is 17 residues long. Germline values: CDR1 SGHDT, CDR2 YYEEEE. After removal of 4 bases from V and 2 bases from J, the junction contained 13 bases not matched to a gene. The CDR3: CASSSSGGRRLNTEAFF. The CDR3 DNA reads TGTGCCAGCAGCAGCTCAGGGGGCCGGAGACTAAACACTGAAGCTTTCTTT.

This clone was detected only a few times. This chain joins TRBV6-2 or TRBV6-3 and TRBJ1-4; D gene unclear. V was trimmed by 4 bases and J by 4 bases, leaving 7 bases between them. Germline V gives CDR1 MNHEY, CDR2 SVGEGT. CDR3 length: 13 residues. CDR3 residues: CASSSTHNEKLFF. The CDR3 nucleotides read TGTGCCAGCAGTTCAACTCATAATGAAAAACTGTTTTTT.

This chain joins TRBV6-1 and TRBJ1-2, with D possibly matching TRBD1 (6 bases). CDR3 length: 17 amino acids. V dropped 0 bases and J dropped 4 bases, with 18 bases sitting between them. The germline gives CDR1 MNHNS, CDR2 SASEGT. The CDR3 here is CASSEARPGAGTYGYTF. The CDR3 nucleotides are TGTGCCAGCAGTGAAGCTAGACCAGGGGCCGGAACCTATGGCTACACCTTC.

This clone was counted a few times. The genes are TRBV20-1 and TRBJ2-3, with 7 nucleotides matching TRBD1. CDR3 length equals 17 residues. With 3 bases clipped from V and 3 bases from J, the junction kept 15 bases outside the gene matches. Germline CDR1 DFQATT, CDR2 SNEGSKA (reference sequence). CDR3 nucleotides: TGCAGTGCTAGTCCCGAATCCGGGACAGCAGTAACAGATACGCAGTATTTT. Translating it yields CSASPESGTAVTDTQYF.

The gene calls are TRBV5-4 and TRBJ1-4; 9 bases map to TRBD1. The V gene end was trimmed by 4 bases and the J gene end by 8 bases; junction bases not matched to a gene: 3. Germline assignment: CDR1 SGHNT and CDR2 YYREEE (reference sequence). The length of the CDR3 is 13 residues. The CDR3 spells CASSPQGAEKLFF. CDR3 bases: TGTGCCAGCAGCCCACAGGGGGCGGAAAAACTGTTTTTT.

This rearrangement joins TRBV12-5 to TRBJ2-7; 10 nucleotides agree with TRBD1. Trimming at V came to 6 bases and at J to 3 bases, leaving 5 bases not matched to a gene. The germline V gene has CDR1 LGHNT and CDR2 FRNRAP. This CDR3 is built from 14 residues. The CDR3 DNA sequence: TGTGCTAGTGGCTCGGGACAGGGGATCTACGAGCAGTACTTC. Protein: CASGSGQGIYEQYF.

The sample holds one count of this clone. CDR3 region: CASSRRTGDTEAFF. The CDR3 DNA reads as TGTGCCAGCAGCCGAAGAACAGGGGACACTGAAGCTTTCTTT. The chain combines TRBV3-1 (or the pseudogene TRBV3-2) with TRBJ1-1, with 7 bases that match TRBD1. Germline V gene sequence: CDR1 LGHDT, CDR2 YNNKEL (reference sequence). The trim removed 4 bases at V and 3 bases at J, leaving 5 bases unmatched. This CDR3 contains 14 residues.

The V gene is TRBV3-1 (or the pseudogene TRBV3-2), the J gene TRBJ2-3; TRBD2 matches 10 bases. V shed 3 bases and J 3 bases; nucleotides not matched to a gene: 12. The germline V gene encodes CDR1 LGHDT and CDR2 YNNKEL (reference sequence). The CDR3 has 18 residues. CDR3 DNA sequence: TGTGCCAGCAGCCAGCCGAAGATACTAGCGGGGTCTACAGATACGCAGTATTTT. It specifies CASSQPKILAGSTDTQYF.